Below, 5 T cell receptor beta chains from the same sample are listed, as sequenced in a study of blood T cell repertoires in COVID-19. Repertoires were generated with immunoSEQ multiplex PCR, while TCRdb's copy carries only in-frame clones and drops some. The sample has around 130,000 clones; roughly 84% are singletons. What was sequenced was peripheral blood. All receptors derive from a man under 40 with COVID-19, enrolled during active disease.

V and J are TRBV4-1 and TRBJ2-7; 10 nucleotides line up with TRBD2. The J segment lost 5 bases and the V segment lost 5 bases, leaving 3 bases of the junction unmatched. Looked up from germline, CDR1 is MGHRA and CDR2 is YSYEKL. The CDR3 is made up of 13 amino acids. CDR3 region: CASSSGTSDEQYF. Here the CDR3 DNA reads TGCGCCAGCAGCTCCGGGACTAGCGACGAGCAGTACTTC.

The CDR3 loop reads CASSPFSGRNSYEQYF. The CDR3 coding sequence is TGTGCCAGCAGCCCCTTTAGCGGTCGTAATAGTTACGAGCAGTACTTC. The rearrangement joins TRBV14 to TRBJ2-7, with a tentative D call TRBD2 (6 bases). This CDR3 comprises 16 residues. CDR1 is SGHDN, CDR2 FVKESK, per germline. V lost 4 bases and J lost 4, with 20 bases in between.

V gene TRBV7-9 combines with J gene TRBJ2-3, with TRBD2 matching 15 bases. The junction had 9 bases not matched to a gene; V was cut back by 6 bases and J by 2 bases. Germline loops: CDR1 SEHNR, CDR2 FQNEAQ (reference sequence). CDR3 length equals 18 residues. In DNA, the CDR3 is TGTGCCAGCAGGCGAGGGACTAGCGGGAGGACTAACACAGATACGCAGTATTTT. Residues: CASRRGTSGRTNTDTQYF.

The chain combines TRBV12-1 with TRBJ2-1; the D call TRBD2 from the table was never checked on the DNA. TRBV12-1 is a pseudogene segment. This CDR3 contains 16 residues. In DNA form, the CDR3 reads TGTGCCAGCAGCTTCCCCGGGACTAGCGAATACAATGAGCAGTTCTTC. Its translation: CASSFPGTSEYNEQFF.

CDR3 bases: TGTGCCAGCAGGGAGATTCTTGGGTCACACGAGCAGTACTTC. This sequence encodes CASREILGSHEQYF. V usage is TRBV2 and J usage is TRBJ2-7, with D unclear. This CDR3 region has 14 residues. V gave up 6 bases and J gave up 5 bases, with 17 bases separating them. CDR1 and CDR2 (germline): SNHLY, FYNNEI.